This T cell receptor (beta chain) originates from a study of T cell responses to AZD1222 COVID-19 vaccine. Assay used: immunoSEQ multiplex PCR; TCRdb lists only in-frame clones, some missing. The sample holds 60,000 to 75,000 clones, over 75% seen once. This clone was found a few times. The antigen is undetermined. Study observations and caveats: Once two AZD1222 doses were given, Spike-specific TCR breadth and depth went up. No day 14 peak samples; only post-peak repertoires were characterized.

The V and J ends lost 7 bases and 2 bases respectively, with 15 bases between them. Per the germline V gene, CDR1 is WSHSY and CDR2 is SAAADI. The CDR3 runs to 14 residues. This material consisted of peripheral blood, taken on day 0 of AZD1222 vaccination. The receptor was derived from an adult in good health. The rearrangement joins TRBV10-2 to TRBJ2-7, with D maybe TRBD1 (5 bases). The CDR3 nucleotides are TGCGCCAGCAAATCAGACAGCGCTACCTACGAGCAGTACTTC. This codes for CASKSDSATYEQYF.